This T cell receptor (beta chain) emerged from a study of blood T cell repertoires in COVID-19. Turning to the study itself: Acute and convalescent COVID-19 specimens originated in the United States, Italy and Spain. PBMCs, B-cell-depleted T cells, or T cells provided the cDNA or gDNA that made up the material.

Produced via immunoSEQ multiplex PCR; TCRdb's table is partial and in-frame only. The data hold roughly 130,000 clones, with about four fifths observed a single time. Per germline, CDR1 SGHRS and CDR2 YFSETQ. V was pared by 4 bases and J by 2 bases, with 11 bases between. The CDR3 has 14 amino acids. J is TRBJ2-3 and V is TRBV5-1; a weak D match, TRBD2 (5 bases). The sequencing sample was made of peripheral blood. The clonotype was recovered from a woman aged 45-65 years with acute or convalescent COVID-19. DNA of the CDR3: TGCGCCAGCAGCATGGCGGGTTACACAGATACGCAGTATTTT. The encoded protein is CASSMAGYTDTQYF.